A selection of T cell receptor beta chains follows, all from one sample in a study of blood T cell repertoires in COVID-19. Here immunoSEQ multiplex PCR was the method, and the copy in TCRdb shows in-frame clones only, minus some. Of about 220,000 clones in the sample, 82% were seen once. Sequences were obtained from PBMCs or T cells enriched from blood (not recorded which). Source of these receptors: a woman aged 60-75 years who had recovered from COVID-19. CDR3s include the opening cysteine and the closing phenylalanine or tryptophan.

V	CDR3
TRBV3-1/TRBV3-2	CASSQGTSGGRYNEQFF
TRBV10-1	CASSESVSPYEQYF
TRBV19	CASSAGTVNNSPLHF
TRBV5-4	CASSKPKGAGVSYNEQFF
TRBV2	CATLGQGATYGYTF
TRBV4-1	CASSQTGSRGGDTGELFF
TRBV27	CASSPAILGAPEAFF
TRBV25-1	CASSPLPPSQETQYF
TRBV12-3/TRBV12-4	CASSDGGYGYTF
TRBV4-3	CASSQDRGGPSSYEQYF
TRBV19	CASSIGAGFGGELFF
TRBV5-4	CASSPYQESPLHF
TRBV6-5	CASRGTVMNTEAFF
TRBV5-1	CASKEGGGRGANEQFF
TRBV6-5	CASVLAGGSYEQYF
TRBV21-1	CASSKGRGSTEAFF
TRBV2	CASSEQGLPSTYEQYF